Below are 22 T cell receptor beta chains sequenced from a single sample in a study of glioma-infiltrating T cells after dendritic cell vaccination. Assay: immunoSEQ multiplex PCR; the TCRdb copy retains only in-frame clones and omits some. The repertoire holds 85,000 to 95,000 clones, 65% to 90% seen once, with around 14% in the top ten. The starting material was blood, obtained before dendritic cell vaccination. The receptors come from a human donor with glioblastoma.

The J gene is TRBJ1-1, the V gene TRBV18; D ambiguous. Deletions cut 3 bases from V and 1 base from J, with 15 bases between. Germline CDR1 and CDR2: KGHSH and LQKENI. The CDR3 consists of 16 residues. In nucleotides, the CDR3 is TGTGCCAGCTCACCTACGGTTGAGCACTCGAACACTGAAGCTTTCTTT. Amino acids: CASSPTVEHSNTEAFF.

The V and J genes are TRBV30 and TRBJ2-3; 9 positions match TRBD2. Trimming cost V 8 bases and J 2 bases; bases outside gene matches: 8. This CDR3 contains 14 residues. Germline values: CDR1 GTSNPN, CDR2 SVGIG (reference sequence). CDR3 nucleotides: TGTGCCGGGGGACTAGCTCCCTTCACAGATACGCAGTATTTT. As protein: CAGGLAPFTDTQYF.

This chain joins TRBV5-1 and TRBJ2-7, with 8 bases that match TRBD2. The CDR3 length is 15 residues. Germline CDR1 SGHRS, CDR2 YFSETQ. Unmatched junction bases numbered 8, after V lost 4 bases and J lost 2 bases. CDR3 sequence reads: CASSISGAAAYEQYF. In nucleotides, the CDR3 is TGCGCCAGCAGCATTAGCGGGGCAGCCGCCTACGAGCAGTACTTC. Full variable domain (remainder filled in from reference TRBV5-1 and TRBJ2-7): KAGVTQTPRYLIKTRGQQVTLSCSPISGHRSVSWYQQTPGQGLQFLFEYFSETQRNKGNFPGRFSGRQFSNSRSEMNVSTLELGDSALYLCASSISGAAAYEQYFGPGTRLTVT.

The V call is TRBV6-4, the J call TRBJ1-5, with TRBD1 identical over 8 bases. Germline V lookup: CDR1 MRHNA, CDR2 SNTAGT. J gave up 4 bases and V 6 bases, and 11 bases lay outside the gene matches. CDR3 length: 16 amino acids. The CDR3 coding sequence is TGTGCCAGCAGGATAAGATGGACAGGGAGGAATCAGCCCCAGCATTTT. This sequence encodes CASRIRWTGRNQPQHF.

The rearrangement joins TRBV30 to TRBJ2-7, with 8 positions matching TRBD2. V lost 4 bases, J lost 0 bases, and 11 bases stayed unmatched. The CDR3 has 16 amino acids. Germline-derived CDR1 and CDR2 are GTSNPN and SVGIG (reference sequence). CDR3 coding DNA: TGTGCCTGGATCGGCGGGAGGACCGAAAGCTCCTACGAGCAGTACTTC. This codes for CAWIGGRTESSYEQYF.

The V and J genes are TRBV18 and TRBJ2-3, with 8 bases identical to TRBD2. Trimming cost V 1 base and J 2 bases; bases outside gene matches: 11. The CDR3 sequence is 18 residues long. Germline V gives CDR1 KGHSH, CDR2 LQKENI. The CDR3 region is CASSPQRGSGIDTDTQYF. In nucleotides, the CDR3 is TGTGCCAGCTCACCACAGCGGGGTAGCGGGATCGACACAGATACGCAGTATTTT.

This rearrangement joins TRBV2 to TRBJ1-4, with D perhaps matching TRBD1 (5 bases). This CDR3 is built from 14 residues. Germline V gene lookup returns CDR1 SNHLY and CDR2 FYNNEI. V was shortened by 6 bases and J by 7 bases, with 15 bases between the two germline ends. The CDR3 here is CASRFDQRGEKLFF. CDR3 nucleotide sequence: TGTGCCAGCAGATTTGACCAAAGGGGTGAAAAACTGTTTTTT.

This sequence joins TRBV5-1 and TRBJ1-2; unclear D gene. This CDR3 spans 13 amino acids. CDR1 SGHRS and CDR2 YFSETQ come from the germline V gene. The ends were cut back, 4 bases at V and 8 bases at J, with 15 bases in the middle. The DNA for the CDR3 is TGCGCCAGCAGCCTCCATCTTGGCGGAGGCTACACCTTC. Amino acid sequence: CASSLHLGGGYTF.

The genes are TRBV4-2 and TRBJ2-3; TRBD2 matches at 16 bases. J lost 4 bases, V lost 1 base, and 5 bases had no gene match. The CDR3 extends over 18 amino acids. Germline lookup yields CDR1 LGHNA and CDR2 YNFKEQ. CDR3 nucleotide sequence: TGTGCCAGCAGCCAAGTGGGACTAGCGGGAGGGGTATCAGATACGCAGTATTTT. It codes for CASSQVGLAGGVSDTQYF.

The chain is built from TRBV9 and TRBJ2-5; perhaps TRBD1 as D (6 bases). Trimming pared 1 base from V and 0 bases from J, leaving 16 bases between. Germline values: CDR1 SGDLS, CDR2 YYNGEE. The CDR3 loop spans 17 amino acids. The CDR3 nucleotides are TGTGCCAGCAGCGTAAGCAGGGGAATTGGGTACCAAGAGACCCAGTACTTC. This codes for CASSVSRGIGYQETQYF.

The chain couples TRBV29-1 to TRBJ2-7, with a weak D call TRBD1 (6 bases). Looked up from germline, CDR1 is SQVTM and CDR2 is ANQGSEA. The CDR3 totals 12 residues. Between the trimmed V and J ends, which lost 2 bases and 7 bases, there was a span of 12 bases. The CDR3 DNA is TGCAGCGTTGAATTACAGGGTTCGGAGCAGTACTTC. Protein product: CSVELQGSEQYF.

This clone was seen a few times. The V and J genes are TRBV7-3 and TRBJ2-3, with TRBD2 matching over 9 bases. V lost 5 bases and J lost 8; bases outside the gene matches: 20. CDR1 is SGHTA and CDR2 is FQGTGA in the germline V gene. The CDR3 length is 18 residues. The CDR3 protein is CASSPTLGVAGARGTQYF. In DNA, the CDR3 is TGTGCCAGCAGCCCGACTCTGGGGGTAGCGGGGGCACGGGGTACGCAGTATTTT.

J is TRBJ2-1 and V is TRBV4-3; TRBD2 might be the D (7 bases). CDR1 is LGHNA, CDR2 YSLEER, per germline. Trimming removed 2 bases at V and 10 bases at J, with 18 bases between. The CDR3 sequence is 15 residues long. This chain's CDR3 is CASSQSGGPPGEQFF. The CDR3 DNA sequence: TGCGCCAGCAGCCAATCCGGGGGGCCACCGGGGGAGCAGTTCTTC.

In its sample, this clone was seen once. The V and J genes are TRBV5-1 and TRBJ2-7, with 11 bases that match TRBD2. Germline V lookup: CDR1 SGHRS, CDR2 YFSETQ. The trim removed 1 base at V and 3 bases at J, leaving 3 bases unmatched. This CDR3 has 15 residues. CDR3 sequence reads: CASSLSLAGGYEQYF. The CDR3, as DNA: TGCGCCAGCAGCTTGAGCCTAGCGGGGGGCTACGAGCAGTACTTC.

V is TRBV11-3 and J is TRBJ2-6, with a weak D call TRBD2 (5 bases). V shed 5 bases and J shed 0 bases, with 20 bases lying between them. Germline values: CDR1 SGHNT, CDR2 YENEEA. CDR3 length: 19 residues. For the CDR3, the DNA is TGTGCCAGCAGCCCCCCGGGCGAGGGCGTGGGCTCTGGGGCCAACGTCCTGACTTTC. Amino acids: CASSPPGEGVGSGANVLTF.

The chain couples TRBV7-2 to TRBJ2-5, with 11 nucleotides matching TRBD2. J lost 2 bases, V lost 5 bases, and 10 bases had no gene match. CDR1 is SGHTA, CDR2 FQGNSA, per germline. This CDR3 is 17 amino acids long. The CDR3 DNA is TGTGCCAGCAGCCGAGGCACTAGCGGGAGTGGTCAAGAGACCCAGTACTTC. Protein product: CASSRGTSGSGQETQYF. The full variable domain, with the rest looked up from reference TRBV7-2 and TRBJ2-5, is GAGVSQSPSNKVTEKGKDVELRCDPISGHTALYWYRQSLGQGLEFLIYFQGNSAPDKSGLPSDRFSAERTGGSVSTLTIQRTQQEDSAVYLCASSRGTSGSGQETQYFGPGTRLLVL.

The V gene is TRBV4-3, the J gene TRBJ1-2, with D possibly being TRBD1 (6 bases). Trimming took 1 base from V and 5 from J, leaving 17 bases between them. CDR1 LGHNA and CDR2 YSLEER come from the germline V gene. The CDR3 is 16 residues long. The CDR3 is CASSQVGTGTPYGYTF. For the CDR3, the DNA is TGCGCCAGCAGCCAAGTGGGGACCGGGACACCTTATGGCTACACCTTC.

Written as DNA, the CDR3 is TGTGCCAGTACCGGGGGCTATGGCTACACCTTC. This translates into CASTGGYGYTF. The chain carries TRBV19 and TRBJ1-2; TRBD1 might be the D (5 bases). Germline V gene sequence: CDR1 LNHDA, CDR2 SQIVND (reference sequence). This CDR3 has 11 residues. V was pared by 7 bases and J by 4 bases, with 7 bases between.

The rearrangement joins TRBV19 to TRBJ2-3, with D possibly matching TRBD1 (5 bases). The CDR3 has 14 amino acids. Trimming shortened V by 6 bases and J by 0 bases, and 10 bases separated the two germline ends. Germline assignment: CDR1 LNHDA and CDR2 SQIVND (reference sequence). The CDR3 sequence is CASSTWTSTDTQYF. CDR3 DNA: TGTGCCAGTAGCACCTGGACAAGCACAGATACGCAGTATTTT.

The rearrangement links TRBV27 to TRBJ1-1; D might be TRBD1 (6 bases). The length of the CDR3 is 16 residues. Looked up from germline, CDR1 is MNHEY and CDR2 is SMNVEV (reference sequence). V dropped 8 bases and J dropped 2 bases, with 21 bases sitting between them. This chain's CDR3 is CASSRGEGVKNTEAFF. DNA for the CDR3: TGTGCCAGCTCTCGGGGGGAGGGGGTGAAAAACACTGAAGCTTTCTTT.

This clone showed up just once. The chain combines TRBV7-2 with TRBJ1-1; TRBD1 aligns across 8 bases. The germline V gene encodes CDR1 SGHTA and CDR2 FQGNSA. Trimming cost V 5 bases and J 1 base; bases outside gene matches: 3. The CDR3 spans 14 residues. The CDR3 protein is CASSVGQGNTEAFF. CDR3 coding DNA: TGTGCCAGCAGCGTAGGACAGGGGAACACTGAAGCTTTCTTT.

The genes are TRBV6-1 and TRBJ1-1; TRBD1 matches at 9 bases. With 7 bases clipped from V and 1 base from J, the junction kept 4 bases outside the gene matches. Germline V gives CDR1 MNHNS, CDR2 SASEGT. CDR3 length equals 14 residues. The CDR3: CASTGTGSNTEAFF. Here the CDR3 DNA reads TGTGCCAGCACCGGGACAGGGTCGAACACTGAAGCTTTCTTT.